Following are 18 T cell receptor beta chains from one sample sequenced in a study of vaccination and CD4 T cells after COVID-19. Antigen specificity for these receptors is unknown. With the Oncomine TCR Beta short-read assay, DNA from cultured CD4+ T cells was sequenced. TCRdb independently ran MiXCR on the PCR reads; one entry per CDR3 protein. This table has thousands of distinct CDR3 sequences, just under 50% appearing once. The treatment here: 10-day PBMC culture with coronavirus spike peptide pools or control peptides (ViraFEST assay). Sequenced input: CD4+ T cells from blood, cultured in vitro. Receptors originate from a human donor who had recovered from COVID-19.

This CDR3 reads CASSRVAGATGELFF. For the CDR3, the DNA is TGTGCCAGTAGTAGGGTAGCGGGAGCCACCGGGGAGCTGTTTTTT. The V call is TRBV19, the J call TRBJ2-2; 9 nucleotides line up with TRBD2. Germline CDR1 is LNHDA and CDR2 is SQIVND (reference sequence). With 4 bases clipped from V and 4 bases from J, the junction kept 4 bases outside the gene matches. There are 15 residues in the CDR3.

The CDR3 loop is CASVEAGAGLTDTQYF. CDR3 DNA: TGTGCCAGCGTAGAAGCGGGAGCAGGACTCACAGATACGCAGTATTTT. V gene TRBV18 combines with J gene TRBJ2-3; TRBD2 matches at 8 bases. Trimming cost V 8 bases and J 2 bases; bases outside gene matches: 12. This CDR3 spans 16 amino acids. Per germline, CDR1 KGHSH and CDR2 LQKENI. Looking up the rest from reference TRBV18 and TRBJ2-3 gives the full variable domain: NAGVMQNPRHLVRRRGQEARLRCSPMKGHSHVYWYRQLPEEGLKFMVYLQKENIIDESGMPKERFSAEFPKEGPSILRIQQVVRGDSAAYFCASVEAGAGLTDTQYFGPGTRLTVL.

V and J are TRBV18 and TRBJ1-5; 11 bases line up with TRBD1. The CDR3 runs 15 residues. Trimming at V came to 3 bases and at J to 2 bases, leaving 0 bases not matched to a gene. CDR1 KGHSH and CDR2 LQKENI come from the germline V gene. CDR3 sequence (DNA): TGTGCCAGCTCACCGGGACAGGGGGGCAATCAGCCCCAGCATTTT. It specifies CASSPGQGGNQPQHF.

By share, this clonotype ranks as medium-sized. The chain combines TRBV7-2 with TRBJ1-5; D is unclear. The germline V and J ends were trimmed by 5 bases and 2 bases, with 7 bases remaining between them. CDR1 and CDR2 from the germline V gene are SGHTA and FQGNSA. This CDR3 has 13 residues. Here the CDR3 DNA reads TGTGCCAGCAGCCCTCGAGGCAATCAGCCCCAGCATTTT. Translation: CASSPRGNQPQHF.

This chain uses TRBV6-1 with TRBJ1-6; D remains ambiguous. The CDR3 extends over 13 amino acids. CDR1 and CDR2 from the germline V gene are MNHNS and SASEGT. V lost 5 bases to trimming and J lost 7 bases, with 9 bases between them. The CDR3 protein is CASSQQTNSPLHF. The CDR3 coding sequence is TGTGCCAGCAGTCAACAGACGAATTCACCCCTCCACTTT.

This clonotype showed up just a few times. This rearrangement joins TRBV28 to TRBJ1-2; D is undetermined. V lost 10 bases and J 7 bases, leaving 10 bases between the germline ends. This CDR3 region has 10 residues. CDR1 is MDHEN and CDR2 is SYDVKM in the germline V gene. CDR3 protein: CATAETGYTF. CDR3 nucleotides: TGTGCCACCGCTGAGACTGGCTACACCTTC.

The chain carries TRBV24-1 and TRBJ2-6, with D maybe TRBD2 (6 bases). This CDR3 is built from 18 residues. V dropped 5 bases and J dropped 4 bases, with 20 bases sitting between them. Germline V gives CDR1 KGHDR, CDR2 SFDVKD. The DNA of the CDR3 is TGTGCCACCAGTGCCTGGGGGGACGGCGTGGCGGGGGCCAACGTCCTGACTTTC. Translating gives CATSAWGDGVAGANVLTF.

V usage is TRBV7-9 and J usage is TRBJ1-2; no firm D call. The CDR3 has 14 amino acids. Germline loops: CDR1 SEHNR, CDR2 FQNEAQ (reference sequence). V gave up 3 bases and J gave up 0 bases, with 8 bases separating them. Written as DNA, the CDR3 is TGTGCCAGCAGCTTCCAACGGACTAACTATGGCTACACCTTC. Translating gives CASSFQRTNYGYTF.

This clonotype has more than one count but fewer than ten. This sequence joins TRBV15 and TRBJ1-1; D is ambiguous. This CDR3 spans 15 amino acids. Germline V gives CDR1 LNHNV, CDR2 YYDKDF (reference sequence). V gave up 2 bases and J gave up 4 bases, with 14 bases separating them. DNA for the CDR3: TGTGCCACCAGCAGAAACGGGCGAGGCGGCACTGAAGCTTTCTTT. Translation: CATSRNGRGGTEAFF.

In this sample, this clonotype turned up a few times. The chain couples TRBV6-1 to TRBJ1-5; 7 bases are shared with TRBD1. From germline, CDR1 is MNHNS and CDR2 SASEGT. CDR3 length: 15 amino acids. The junction had 6 bases not matched to a gene; V was cut back by 7 bases and J by 0 bases. Written as DNA, the CDR3 is TGTGCCAGCACTTTCAGGGGGGATAGCAATCAGCCCCAGCATTTT. Its translation is CASTFRGDSNQPQHF.

V and J are TRBV6-1 and TRBJ2-6; the D is unclear. Trimming shortened V by 8 bases and J by 0 bases, and 11 bases separated the two germline ends. CDR1 and CDR2 from the germline V gene are MNHNS and SASEGT. The CDR3 length is 15 residues. The CDR3 DNA is TGTGCCAGCGAACCCGTGCGCTCTGGGGCCAACGTCCTGACTTTC. Amino acids: CASEPVRSGANVLTF.

This clonotype has only one observation. This chain connects TRBV20-1 to TRBJ1-6, with D unclear. Germline lookup yields CDR1 DFQATT and CDR2 SNEGSKA (reference sequence). V lost 6 bases and J 7 bases, leaving 16 bases between the germline ends. The CDR3 is 14 residues long. The CDR3 DNA is TGCAGTGCCCTGGATTGGAACTTCAATTCACCCCTCCACTTT. This codes for CSALDWNFNSPLHF.

This clonotype was detected a few times. This chain connects TRBV20-1 to TRBJ1-4, with D possibly matching TRBD1 (5 bases). V lost 3 bases, J lost 0 bases, and 11 bases lay in between. The CDR3 runs to 15 residues. Germline V lookup: CDR1 DFQATT, CDR2 SNEGSKA (reference sequence). CDR3 residues: CSARAGTATNEKLFF. The CDR3 DNA reads as TGCAGTGCTAGGGCCGGGACTGCAACTAATGAAAAACTGTTTTTT.

The table lists this clonotype with a count of one. The chain uses TRBV18 and TRBJ2-5, with unresolved D. Germline CDR1 KGHSH, CDR2 LQKENI. The CDR3 consists of 17 residues. V gave up 4 bases and J gave up 7 bases, with 25 bases separating them. The CDR3 spells CASSLASPTGNMGTQYF. The CDR3 DNA reads TGTGCCAGCTCACTCGCCTCCCCTACCGGAAACATGGGGACCCAGTACTTC.

This clonotype is categorized as large (0.1 to 1%). The chain combines TRBV10-3 with TRBJ2-5; 8 nucleotides match TRBD2. The CDR3 has 12 residues. Per the germline V gene, CDR1 is ENHRY and CDR2 is SYGVKD. The ends lost 11 bases at V and 4 bases at J; junction bases unmatched: 6. The CDR3 loop is CAAGLDGETQYF. CDR3 in DNA: TGTGCCGCGGGACTAGATGGAGAGACCCAGTACTTC.

The chain is built from TRBV6-2 or TRBV6-3 and TRBJ2-3; D remains unclear. The CDR3 spans 12 residues. CDR1 and CDR2 from the germline V gene are MNHEY and SVGEGT. The ends were cut back, 5 bases at V and 2 bases at J, with 5 bases in the middle. The CDR3 spells CASSLYTDTQYF. CDR3 coding DNA: TGTGCCAGCAGTCTATACACAGATACGCAGTATTTT.

The chain combines TRBV11-3 with TRBJ2-6; D is ambiguous. Deletions cut 1 base from V and 4 bases from J, with 5 bases between. This CDR3 has 14 residues. Germline V gene data show CDR1 as SGHNT and CDR2 as YENEEA. CDR3 residues: CASSLVLGANVLTF. The CDR3 region has the DNA TGTGCCAGCAGCTTAGTGCTGGGGGCCAACGTCCTGACTTTC.

This clonotype has only a few counts. V is TRBV5-1 and J is TRBJ2-5, with 10 bases matching TRBD2. Germline CDR1 and CDR2: SGHRS and YFSETQ. The V gene end was trimmed by 0 bases and the J gene end by 5 bases; junction bases not matched to a gene: 7. CDR3 size: 16 residues. CDR3: CASSLAAGGPEETQYF. CDR3 in DNA: TGCGCCAGCAGCTTGGCAGCGGGAGGGCCGGAGGAGACCCAGTACTTC. Full variable domain (missing parts from reference TRBV5-1 and TRBJ2-5): KAGVTQTPRYLIKTRGQQVTLSCSPISGHRSVSWYQQTPGQGLQFLFEYFSETQRNKGNFPGRFSGRQFSNSRSEMNVSTLELGDSALYLCASSLAAGGPEETQYFGPGTRLLVL.